The clone carrying this T cell receptor (beta chain) came up many times. Its specificity is unknown. Time point given: newly diagnosed GD, antithyroid drugs for less than 3 months. The TCR library was prepared using RNA isolated from PBMCs. Unmatched junction bases numbered 5, after V lost 0 bases and J lost 5 bases. The CDR3 is made up of 15 amino acids. Per germline, CDR1 MGHRA and CDR2 YSYEKL. The entry originates in a study of regulatory T cells in long-lasting Graves disease. Study results and limitations: Accuracy might have suffered from few samples.

Relying on iRepertoire HTBI primers and Arm-PCR of CDR3 regions, the team built TCR beta libraries. TCRdb used MiXCR to reprocess the multiplex PCR reads, holding one entry per CDR3 protein. The sample contains 350,000 to 450,000 distinct CDR3 sequences, under 15% of which appear only once. These data also featured in a second study, about T cells in Graves' hyperthyroidism and ophthalmopathy.

This specimen was peripheral blood mononuclear cells (PBMCs), taken at new diagnosis, from a patient treated with antithyroid drugs. The origin of this receptor is a woman aged 25 to 39 with Graves disease. The genes are TRBV4-1 and TRBJ2-7; 9 nucleotides agree with TRBD2. This chain's CDR3 is CASSQEVASGDEQYF. As DNA, the CDR3 is TGCGCCAGCAGCCAAGAGGTGGCTAGCGGGGACGAGCAGTACTTC.